Listed here are 25 T cell receptor beta chains from one sample, sequenced in a study of beta chain features in type 1 diabetes. General study points: Moderately but significantly shorter TCRB CDR3s were found in Type 1 diabetes patients in all four CD4+ subsets.

As every portion of the isolated RNA was reverse transcribed, the sequencing read expressed TCRB transcripts. Clones were read by immunoSEQ multiplex PCR, and TCRdb kept only the in-frame ones, dropping some. The sample contains about 340,000 clones, roughly 12% of which appear only once. No antigen has been identified for these receptors. The material sequenced was naive CD4+ T cells from blood. Receptors originate from a woman under 30 with type 1 diabetes.

The chain employs TRBV9 and TRBJ2-5; TRBD2 aligns across 11 bases. Germline V gives CDR1 SGDLS, CDR2 YYNGEE. Losses at the gene ends were 4 bases for V and 2 bases for J; bases not matched to a gene: 10. There are 17 residues in the CDR3. CDR3 loop: CASSPGGLAGGQETQYF. CDR3 nucleotides: TGTGCCAGCAGCCCCGGAGGTCTAGCGGGAGGTCAAGAGACCCAGTACTTC.

This clone turned up a few times. This chain connects TRBV12-5 to TRBJ2-6, with D perhaps matching TRBD1 (5 bases). CDR1 is LGHNT and CDR2 is FRNRAP in the germline V gene. V was clipped by 0 bases and J by 3 bases, with 18 bases between them. This CDR3 comprises 19 residues. CDR3 loop: CASGLVLGQGPGGANVLTF. The CDR3 DNA follows: TGTGCTAGTGGTTTGGTACTCGGGCAGGGCCCCGGTGGGGCCAACGTCCTGACTTTC. Combining the CDR3 with reference TRBV12-5 and TRBJ2-6 gives the whole variable domain DARVTQTPRHKVTEMGQEVTMRCQPILGHNTVFWYRQTMMQGLELLAYFRNRAPLDDSGMPKDRFSAEMPDATLATLKIQPSEPRDSAVYFCASGLVLGQGPGGANVLTFGAGSRLTVL.

This clone has more than one count but fewer than ten. The chain has TRBV6-5 and TRBJ2-3; maybe TRBD2 (6 bases). The CDR3 has 15 residues. The ends were cut back, 6 bases at V and 4 bases at J, with 17 bases in the middle. Germline V lookup: CDR1 MNHEY, CDR2 SVGAGI. The CDR3 region is CASRGPGAVADTQYF. The CDR3, as DNA: TGTGCCAGCAGGGGGCCGGGAGCGGTGGCAGATACGCAGTATTTT.

The sample holds a few counts of this clone. V is TRBV13 and J is TRBJ2-1; D is unresolved. This CDR3 comprises 13 residues. The germline gives CDR1 PRHDT, CDR2 FYEKMQ (reference sequence). V was pared by 1 base and J by 6 bases, with 7 bases between. CDR3 nucleotides: TGTGCCAGCAGCTTAGCAGGATTCAATGAGCAGTTCTTC. Its translation: CASSLAGFNEQFF.

This clone was counted between two and nine times. The chain has TRBV5-4 and TRBJ2-2; maybe TRBD2 (5 bases). The length of the CDR3 is 16 residues. Trimming shortened V by 4 bases and J by 0 bases, and 13 bases separated the two germline ends. Looked up from germline, CDR1 is SGHNT and CDR2 is YYREEE (reference sequence). CDR3 region: CASSPISATNTGELFF. CDR3 coding DNA: TGTGCCAGCAGCCCCATTAGCGCTACGAACACCGGGGAGCTGTTTTTT.

This rearrangement joins TRBV14 to TRBJ2-7; weak D call: TRBD1 (7 bases). This CDR3 contains 13 residues. Germline V gene data show CDR1 as SGHDN and CDR2 as FVKESK. With 6 bases removed from V and 5 bases from J, the gap between germline ends came to 14 bases. This chain's CDR3 is CASRKAGGNEQYF. In DNA, the CDR3 is TGTGCCAGCAGAAAGGCAGGGGGGAACGAGCAGTACTTC.

This clone was found a few times. The chain carries TRBV5-1 and TRBJ2-3; 9 positions agree with TRBD1. This CDR3 is built from 14 residues. The J segment lost 4 bases and the V segment lost 4 bases, leaving 4 bases of the junction unmatched. The germline CDR1 and CDR2 sequences are SGHRS and YFSETQ. As DNA, the CDR3 is TGCGCCAGCAGCAAAGGACAGGGGTCAGATACGCAGTATTTT. Amino acids: CASSKGQGSDTQYF.

Only a few counts were recorded for this clone. This chain joins TRBV15 and TRBJ2-7; possibly TRBD1 for D (6 bases). There are 15 residues in the CDR3. The germline V gene encodes CDR1 LNHNV and CDR2 YYDKDF (reference sequence). V lost 2 bases to trimming and J lost 1 base, with 12 bases between them. The CDR3 DNA reads TGTGCCACCAGCAGACCTCAGGGGCTTTCCTACGAGCAGTACGTC. Residues: CATSRPQGLSYEQYV.

J is TRBJ2-3 and V is TRBV19, with 10 bases lining up with TRBD2. With 3 bases clipped from V and 0 bases from J, the junction kept 6 bases outside the gene matches. The CDR3 is made up of 17 amino acids. Germline loops: CDR1 LNHDA, CDR2 SQIVND (reference sequence). The CDR3 reads CASSMASGGPSTDTQYF. CDR3 nucleotide sequence: TGTGCCAGTAGTATGGCTAGCGGGGGACCTAGCACAGATACGCAGTATTTT.

This clone was seen a few times. The rearrangement uses TRBV9 and TRBJ2-3; no clear D. The germline V and J ends were trimmed by 2 bases and 0 bases, with 10 bases remaining between them. The length of the CDR3 is 15 residues. Germline-derived CDR1 and CDR2 are SGDLS and YYNGEE. The CDR3 nucleotides read TGTGCCAGCAGCGTGGAGAGCGCGAGCACAGATACGCAGTATTTT. Its translation is CASSVESASTDTQYF. Based on the CDR3 plus reference TRBV9 and TRBJ2-3, the full variable domain is DSGVTQTPKHLITATGQRVTLRCSPRSGDLSVYWYQQSLDQGLQFLIQYYNGEERAKGNILERFSAQQFPDLHSELNLSSLELGDSALYFCASSVESASTDTQYFGPGTRLTVL.

This clone was picked up a small number of times. This chain links TRBV29-1 with TRBJ2-3; D ambiguous. CDR1 SQVTM and CDR2 ANQGSEA come from the germline V gene. With 3 bases removed from V and 0 bases from J, the gap between germline ends came to 4 bases. The CDR3 is 12 residues long. The chain's CDR3 is CSVEYSTDTQYF. CDR3 in DNA: TGCAGCGTTGAGTATAGCACAGATACGCAGTATTTT.

This clone was detected ten times or more. The chain couples TRBV7-9 to TRBJ2-5; D is perhaps TRBD2 (5 bases). The CDR3 consists of 13 residues. Trimming took 5 bases from V and 5 from J, leaving 12 bases between them. CDR1 and CDR2 (germline): SEHNR, FQNEAQ (reference sequence). Written as DNA, the CDR3 is TGTGCCAGCAGCCCGGACTGGATGGAGACCCAGTACTTC. As protein: CASSPDWMETQYF.

The sample holds many counts of this clone. The chain recombines TRBV14 with TRBJ2-1; 8 positions match TRBD2. Trimming removed 4 bases from V and 5 bases from J; junction bases left unmatched: 7. Germline-derived CDR1 and CDR2 are SGHDN and FVKESK. There are 15 residues in the CDR3. DNA of the CDR3: TGTGCCAGCAGCCGGTGGGCGGGAGGCAACAATGAGCAGTTCTTC. It is translated as CASSRWAGGNNEQFF.

The CDR3 sequence: CASSSLDRGYEQYV. The CDR3 coding sequence is TGTGCCAGCAGTTCCCTCGACAGGGGCTACGAGCAGTACGTC. The gene calls are TRBV27 and TRBJ2-7; 8 bases fit TRBD1. From germline, CDR1 is MNHEY and CDR2 SMNVEV (reference sequence). This CDR3 comprises 14 residues. J gave up 3 bases and V 4 bases, and 5 bases lay outside the gene matches.

V is TRBV9 and J is TRBJ2-1; D not resolved. There are 15 residues in the CDR3. Deletions cut 3 bases from V and 0 bases from J, with 10 bases between. Germline loops: CDR1 SGDLS, CDR2 YYNGEE. CDR3 sequence reads: CASSGPSSSYNEQFF. CDR3 nucleotide sequence: TGTGCCAGCAGCGGCCCATCGAGCTCCTACAATGAGCAGTTCTTC.

The chain joins TRBV4-1 to TRBJ2-1, with 12 nucleotides matching TRBD1. V gave up 0 bases and J gave up 8 bases; unmatched junction bases: 5. The CDR3 runs to 16 residues. Germline CDR1 reads MGHRA; CDR2 reads YSYEKL. CDR3 loop: CASSQEGTGGGDEQFF. The CDR3 coding sequence is TGCGCCAGCAGCCAAGAAGGGACAGGGGGCGGGGATGAGCAGTTCTTC.

The chain carries TRBV19 and TRBJ2-1, with 10 bases identical to TRBD2. There are 16 residues in the CDR3. The V and J ends lost 6 bases and 8 bases, in that order; junction bases with no gene match: 13. Germline CDR1 LNHDA, CDR2 SQIVND (reference sequence). In DNA, the CDR3 is TGTGCCAGTAGGACAAGCGGGAGGGCGGTCTGGGATGAGCAGTTCTTC. Translated, it gives CASRTSGRAVWDEQFF.

A few counts support this clone. The J gene is TRBJ2-3, the V gene TRBV28; 12 bases agree with TRBD2. The germline CDR1 and CDR2 sequences are MDHEN and SYDVKM. The CDR3 is 15 residues long. The junction had 7 bases not matched to a gene; V was cut back by 6 bases and J by 6 bases. CDR3 DNA sequence: TGTGCCAGCAGACGGACTAGCGGGGACCCGGATACGCAGTATTTT. Its protein product is CASRRTSGDPDTQYF.

The J gene is TRBJ2-3, the V gene TRBV18; TRBD1 matches at 8 bases. From germline, CDR1 is KGHSH and CDR2 LQKENI. CDR3 length equals 15 residues. J lost 1 base, V lost 5 bases, and 5 bases had no gene match. CDR3 DNA sequence: TGTGCCAGCTCATCCCCGGGACAGGGCACAGATACGCAGTATTTT. It codes for CASSSPGQGTDTQYF.

This clone occurred a few times. The rearrangement joins TRBV23-1 to TRBJ2-1, with TRBD1 matching 10 bases. TRBV23-1 is designated an ORF whose function remains uncertain. The CDR3 spans 14 residues. The ends lost 3 bases at V and 10 bases at J; junction bases unmatched: 6. The CDR3 bases are TGCGCCAGCAGTCAGTCCGGACAGGGGGACGAGCAGTTCTTC. This translates into CASSQSGQGDEQFF.

This clone was observed a few times. The chain recombines TRBV9 with TRBJ2-1, with 9 bases fitting TRBD2. V gave up 0 bases and J gave up 6 bases; unmatched junction bases: 4. The length of the CDR3 is 15 residues. Germline CDR1 and CDR2: SGDLS and YYNGEE. DNA of the CDR3: TGTGCCAGCAGCGTAGGCGGGACTAGCTCCAATGAGCAGTTCTTC. The encoded protein is CASSVGGTSSNEQFF.

This clone was counted only a few times. The chain has TRBV28 and TRBJ2-7, with 10 bases aligning to TRBD2. CDR3 size: 14 residues. V shed 8 bases and J 5 bases; nucleotides not matched to a gene: 9. CDR1 is MDHEN, CDR2 SYDVKM, per germline. The DNA of the CDR3 is TGTGCCAGCCGAGCGGGAGGGGCCTCGGACGAGCAGTACGTC. This encodes CASRAGGASDEQYV.

This clone was detected only a few times. The chain employs TRBV5-4 and TRBJ2-3, with D possibly TRBD1 on 6 matching bases. CDR3 length: 14 amino acids. Trimming removed 0 bases at V and 4 bases at J, with 9 bases between. Germline-derived CDR1 and CDR2 are SGHNT and YYREEE (reference sequence). Here the CDR3 DNA reads TGTGCCAGCAGCTTGGGGCAGGGGTCAGATACGCAGTATTTT. Translating it yields CASSLGQGSDTQYF.

V gene TRBV18 combines with J gene TRBJ2-3; D is unresolved. The V end was cut by 2 bases, the J end by 6 bases, with 12 bases between. CDR1 is KGHSH, CDR2 LQKENI, per germline. CDR3 length equals 14 residues. CDR3 sequence: CASSPSLLADTQYF. CDR3 coding DNA: TGTGCCAGCTCACCAAGTTTGTTAGCTGATACGCAGTATTTT.

The V call is TRBV15, the J call TRBJ2-3, with D perhaps matching TRBD2 (7 bases). This CDR3 spans 14 amino acids. From germline, CDR1 is LNHNV and CDR2 YYDKDF (reference sequence). V lost 5 bases and J lost 9, with 18 bases in between. The CDR3 reads CATSGAGAVATQYF. The CDR3, as DNA: TGTGCCACCAGCGGGGCGGGGGCCGTGGCGACGCAGTATTTT.